These 4 T cell receptor beta chains came from one sample sequenced in a study of cytomegalovirus exposure and HLA in healthy donors. Vbeta (60) and Jbeta (13) primers were used in the PCR. TCRdb's table, derived via immunoSEQ multiplex PCR, lists solely in-frame clones and lacks some. The sample yields some 140,000 clones, roughly 80% seen once. Source material: PBMCs. The receptors derive from a man between 35 and 55 years old in good health and CMV-seronegative.

The chain carries TRBV7-8 and TRBJ2-7; 7 positions agree with TRBD1. Germline V lookup: CDR1 SGHVS, CDR2 FQNEAQ. The length of the CDR3 is 13 residues. The junction had 4 bases not matched to a gene; V was cut back by 2 bases and J by 6 bases. DNA for the CDR3: TGTGCCAGCAGCTTATCAGGGGGAGCCGAGCAGTACTTC. It translates to CASSLSGGAEQYF.

The chain joins TRBV4-3 to TRBJ2-3; 8 bases map to TRBD1. Germline values: CDR1 LGHNA, CDR2 YSLEER. The CDR3 is 17 amino acids. The junction had 10 bases not matched to a gene; V was cut back by 5 bases and J by 0 bases. For the CDR3, the DNA is TGCGCCAGCAGCGCCGGGACAGGTTCTTCTAGCACAGATACGCAGTATTTT. Translation gives CASSAGTGSSSTDTQYF.

CDR3 sequence: CASKTGFDYGYTF. The CDR3 DNA sequence: TGTGCCAGCAAGACAGGGTTCGACTATGGCTACACCTTC. This chain joins TRBV28 and TRBJ1-2, with 7 bases identical to TRBD1. The CDR3 consists of 13 residues. V lost 7 bases to trimming and J lost 3 bases; unmatched junction nucleotides: 5. Germline loops: CDR1 MDHEN, CDR2 SYDVKM.

The V call is TRBV10-3, the J call TRBJ2-7, with 10 bases matching TRBD2. V dropped 5 bases and J dropped 0; count of bases not matched to a gene: 13. The CDR3 is 18 amino acids. Germline loops: CDR1 ENHRY, CDR2 SYGVKD. Here the CDR3 reads CAISTVWELAGSSYEQYF. The CDR3 nucleotides read TGTGCCATCAGTACAGTGTGGGAACTAGCGGGAAGCTCCTACGAGCAGTACTTC.